What follows describes a single T cell receptor (beta chain). Its antigen has not been determined. No base qualities exist here, and no much larger clone lies one base off it. TCRbeta CDR3 regions were amplified from genomic DNA by means of the immunoSEQ Assay, a bias-controlled multiplex PCR. The study's own analysis went as follows. Nucleated cell counts per sample were estimated from amplification of reference gene primers within the assay. To quantify the absolute abundance of each unique TCRbeta CDR3 rearrangement, sequence reads were collapsed and filtered. For each sample, productive Simpson clonality was calculated as the square root of Simpson's diversity index across productive rearrangements. TCRdb carries this immuneACCESS record with in-frame sequences only. Its versions omit some clonotypes, under half of them owing to an unresolved V gene in the studies checked, with the rest unexplained. V and J calls plus clone size are reproduced from that table; the DNA served to infer D and trimming. This sample is represented by some 190,000 clones; roughly 84% of them were singletons. The leading ten clones occupy 4% to 5% of the sample.

The sample belongs to a study of blood T cell repertoires in COVID-19 (TCRdb year 2020). With respect to the entire study: Samples from collaborators originated in the United States, Italy and Spain and spanned both the acute and convalescent phases of COVID-19. The prospective study material was composed of cDNA or gDNA derived from T cells, B-cell-depleted T cells, or PBMCs. The dataset comprised deeply sampled blood TCRbeta repertoires from subjects exposed to, actively infected with, or recovered from COVID-19. The repertoires were released in a freely available public database meant as a resource for research on the immune response to SARS-CoV-2. The samples were drawn from two sources: the first 160 participants of the ongoing ImmuneRACE study, and 950 to 1,500 subjects contributed by 6 global collaborators. Nearly every sample came with metadata listing a de-identified subject ID, COVID-19 status, age in years and sex. HLA class I and class II types, where available, came from metadata supplied by the sample provider rather than from assay-based typing.

Each collaborating institution followed its own protocols to collect whole blood in K2EDTA tubes. Collaborator samples were shipped for TCRbeta analysis as frozen whole blood, isolated PBMCs, or DNA extracted from either sample type. At the junction V is shortened by 1 base and J by 7 bases; bases outside the gene matches: 13. The CDR3 holds 17 amino acids from the cysteine to the phenylalanine. Only the CDR3 part of the read is kept: 51 bases, read in frame from the first base. From a lookup of the germline V gene, CDR1 and CDR2 are LGHNA and YSLEER. Overall study results and their limits: How much clinical and demographic metadata was included differed by source and by participant, and the metadata was provided uncurated.

The source is a woman aged 80 or over with acute or convalescent COVID-19. The sequencing sample was made of peripheral blood. In this chain, TRBV4-3 is recombined with TRBJ2-1, with TRBD2 identical over 7 junction bases. The DNA is TGCGCCAGCAGCCAAGTATGGTCACTAGCGCTCGGTAATGAGCAGTTCTTC. It translates to CASSQVWSLALGNEQFF.